This passage covers 12 T cell receptor beta chains from one sample sequenced in a study of blood T cells in healthy people across ages. The second PCR ran about 6 to 11 cycles with a sample-barcoded 5' primer and J-beta primers. TCRdb used MiXCR to reprocess the 5' RACE reads, holding one entry per CDR3 protein. Of 700,000 or so distinct CDR3 sequences listed, about 43% are singletons. Sequenced sample: blood. The receptors derive from a man older than 75 in good health.

The rearrangement joins TRBV20-1 to TRBJ2-1; possible D gene TRBD2, 7 bases. Germline lookup yields CDR1 DFQATT and CDR2 SNEGSKA (reference sequence). Trimming shortened V by 4 bases and J by 3 bases, and 19 bases separated the two germline ends. This CDR3 is built from 16 residues. The CDR3, as DNA: TGCAGTGCTATCCCACCCCGGGGGGCTGTCTACAATGAGCAGTTCTTC. It translates to CSAIPPRGAVYNEQFF.

The genes are TRBV4-1 and TRBJ1-1, with TRBD1 as a possible D gene (5 bases). Germline CDR1 MGHRA, CDR2 YSYEKL. V lost 4 bases to trimming and J lost 0 bases, with 15 bases between them. The CDR3 spans 16 residues. The CDR3 loop is CASSPWDGIMNTEAFF. CDR3 sequence (DNA): TGCGCCAGCAGCCCCTGGGACGGGATAATGAACACTGAAGCTTTCTTT.

The V gene is TRBV9, the J gene TRBJ2-3; the D gene is possibly TRBD2 (5 bases). The CDR3 is 15 residues long. CDR1 SGDLS and CDR2 YYNGEE come from the germline V gene. Deletions cut 3 bases from V and 1 base from J, with 12 bases between. The chain's CDR3 is CASSAGLVGTDTQYF. DNA of the CDR3: TGTGCCAGCAGCGCCGGACTGGTCGGCACAGATACGCAGTATTTT.

Points on this clonotype: The CDR3 does not end in the conserved phenylalanine or tryptophan, so this is likely a read error. No DNA is shown, since the ends of the CDR3 on it are uncertain; the CDR3 is the one TCRdb lists. This chain joins TRBV9 and TRBJ1-2; the DNA was not used to check the table's D call, TRBD1. The CDR3 adds up to 15 amino acids, both ends counted. CDR1 is SGDLS, CDR2 YYNGEE, per germline. The CDR3 loop is CASSVDATRGHGHTV.

There are a few counts of this clonotype. This chain uses TRBV4-3 with TRBJ1-4, with TRBD1 as a possible D gene (6 bases). V was shortened by 0 bases and J by 5 bases, with 16 bases between the two germline ends. Germline CDR1 and CDR2: LGHNA and YSLEER. The CDR3 length is 17 residues. The CDR3 region is CASSQDLGARMNEKLFF. In nucleotides, the CDR3 is TGCGCCAGCAGCCAAGATTTGGGGGCGCGTATGAATGAAAAACTGTTTTTT.

This clonotype was counted a few times. The gene calls are TRBV20-1 and TRBJ2-3, with 7 nucleotides matching TRBD2. This CDR3 contains 15 residues. The germline V gene has CDR1 DFQATT and CDR2 SNEGSKA (reference sequence). The junction had 10 bases not matched to a gene; V was cut back by 4 bases and J by 3 bases. The CDR3 DNA reads TGCAGTGCTACCGGGGCGGGAGAGGTGACAGATACGCAGTATTTT. Protein: CSATGAGEVTDTQYF.

This rearrangement joins TRBV7-6 to TRBJ1-5; unclear D gene. Germline V gene lookup returns CDR1 SGHVS and CDR2 FNYEAQ. The V end lost 5 bases, the J end lost 7 bases, and 15 bases lay between the germline ends. The CDR3 contains 14 residues. CDR3 coding DNA: TGTGCCAGCAGCGCCGCCGGGCAGACCCAGCCCCAGCATTTT. Its protein product is CASSAAGQTQPQHF.

On this clonotype: One end of the junction varies from germline; a read error may be responsible. The chain uses TRBV20-1 and TRBJ1-2; D uncertain. This CDR3 is built from 15 residues. Germline V gives CDR1 DFQATT, CDR2 SNEGSKA (reference sequence). CDR3 nucleotides: TGCAGTGCCAGAGTGAAGACGAATACTAACTATGGCTACACCTTC. This codes for CSARVKTNTNYGYTF.

The rearrangement uses TRBV7-2 and TRBJ2-7; D is undetermined. The CDR3 runs 15 residues. The V gene lost 5 bases and the J gene lost 5 bases, with 19 bases spanning the gap. Germline-derived CDR1 and CDR2 are SGHTA and FQGNSA. Here the CDR3 DNA reads TGTGCCAGCAGCCTCCGTGCTAGGCGGTCTGACGAGCAGTACTTC. It is translated as CASSLRARRSDEQYF.

The chain is built from TRBV4-2 and TRBJ2-1, with no clear D. V was trimmed by 4 bases and J by 2 bases, leaving 9 bases between them. Per germline, CDR1 LGHNA and CDR2 YNFKEQ. This CDR3 has 14 residues. CDR3 DNA: TGTGCCAGCAGCCCGTACCAAACCTACAATGAGCAGTTCTTC. It encodes CASSPYQTYNEQFF.

This clonotype was seen only a few times. This chain uses TRBV20-1 with TRBJ2-1; 12 bases are shared with TRBD2. Per germline, CDR1 DFQATT and CDR2 SNEGSKA (reference sequence). CDR3 length: 17 amino acids. V shed 3 bases, J shed 0 bases, and the junction held 6 bases outside the gene matches. This chain's CDR3 is CSASGASGRASYNEQFF. In nucleotides, the CDR3 is TGCAGTGCTAGCGGGGCTAGCGGGAGGGCCTCCTACAATGAGCAGTTCTTC.

The V call is TRBV6-5, the J call TRBJ1-2; D is possibly TRBD1 (5 bases). In germline, CDR1 is MNHEY, CDR2 SVGAGI. The V gene lost 0 bases and the J gene lost 1 base, with 6 bases spanning the gap. The CDR3 has 14 amino acids. The CDR3 DNA reads as TGTGCCAGCAGTTACTCGCAGGGTAACTATGGCTACACCTTC. Its translation is CASSYSQGNYGYTF.